These T cell receptor beta chains were read from a single sample in a study of blood T cell repertoires in COVID-19. The table came from immunoSEQ multiplex PCR; TCRdb's copy has only in-frame clones and leaves some out. The sample lists nearly 70,000 clones, 70% to 90% occurring once. Source material: peripheral blood. Receptor source: a woman between 50 and 59 years old with COVID-19, enrolled during active disease. Both conserved end residues are part of each CDR3. The order of the fields is D gene, J gene, V gene, clone size, CDR3 DNA, CDR3 protein. The D gene is left open where the match is weak. Only some rows state a clone size, as once, few, many or a class for expanded clones.

>.|TRBJ1-3|TRBV6-1|once
TGTGCCAGCAGTGAAGGCCCGGGGGTCACTGGAAACACCATATATTTT
CASSEGPGVTGNTIYF
>.|TRBJ1-1|TRBV28|.
TGTGCCAGCTGGGGGGACACTGAAGCTTTCTTT
CASWGDTEAFF
>.|TRBJ1-5|TRBV7-9|.
TGTGCCAGCAGCCTACAGGGCCCCGGGGAGCCCCAGCATTTT
CASSLQGPGEPQHF
>.|TRBJ1-5|TRBV24-1|.
TGTGCCACCAGTGAATTAACTTTAGATAGCAATCAGCCCCAGCATTTT
CATSELTLDSNQPQHF
>TRBD2|TRBJ2-1|TRBV9|.
TGTGCCAGCAGCGTAGGGGCTAGCGGGTACAATGAGCAGTTCTTC
CASSVGASGYNEQFF
>.|TRBJ1-3|TRBV6-1|.
TGTGCCAGCAGTGAAGACACAGGGACTGGAAACACCATATATTTT
CASSEDTGTGNTIYF
>TRBD1|TRBJ2-7|TRBV19|.
TGTGCCAGTAGTATTGCGGGACAGGGTATCTACGAGCAGTACTTC
CASSIAGQGIYEQYF
>.|TRBJ2-1|TRBV28|.
TGTGCCAGCAGTTTCCTCCTACGGGACACCTTCTACAATGAGCAGTTCTTC
CASSFLLRDTFYNEQFF
>.|TRBJ1-4|TRBV25-1|.
TGTGCCAGCAGTGAATTCAAGACAGGCCATCTGTTTTTT
CASSEFKTGHLFF
>.|TRBJ1-4|TRBV14|.
TGTGCCAGCAGCCCCCCCTCGAAACAGGGCATGGTAAAACTGTTTTTT
CASSPPSKQGMVKLFF
>TRBD2|TRBJ2-1|TRBV20-1|.
TGCAGTGCTAGTCGTCTAGCGGGAATTGGGTCCTACAATGAGCAGTTCTTC
CSASRLAGIGSYNEQFF
>TRBD2|TRBJ2-1|TRBV9|.
TGTGCCAGCAGCGCCCCGGGGGGCTACAATGAGCAGTTCTTC
CASSAPGGYNEQFF
>TRBD1|TRBJ1-5|TRBV3-1/TRBV3-2|.
TGTGCCAGCAGTCGACAGGGGATTGGGCCCCAGCATTTT
CASSRQGIGPQHF
>.|TRBJ1-1|TRBV15|.
TGTGCCACCAGCAGAGATCCCCAGGGTCGAGCTTTCTTT
CATSRDPQGRAFF
>.|TRBJ1-5|TRBV24-1|.
TGTGCCACCAGTGACCCATCGGGGCCCCAGCATTTT
CATSDPSGPQHF
>.|TRBJ2-3|TRBV30|.
TGTGCCTGGAGTACAGGATCTACGCAGTATTTT
CAWSTGSTQYF
>.|TRBJ2-4|TRBV28|.
TGTGCCAGCAGTTTATCTTCTCAGGGTCGGGGCTCTTGGGGACTCAAAAACATTCAGTACTTC
CASSLSSQGRGSWGLKNIQYF
>.|TRBJ2-3|TRBV28|few
TGTGCCAGCAGTCGGGACTCAACAGATACGCAGTATTTT
CASSRDSTDTQYF
>.|TRBJ1-2|TRBV28|.
TGTGCCAGACAATCCGGGATGAACTATGGCTACACCTTC
CARQSGMNYGYTF
>.|TRBJ2-2|TRBV3-1/TRBV3-2|.
TGTGCCAGCAGCCAAGCTCGGGGCGGGGAGCTGTTTTTT
CASSQARGGELFF
>.|TRBJ1-1|TRBV7-9|.
TGTGCCAGCAGCTTGTGGCGGGTAGAGGACACTGAAGCTTTCTTT
CASSLWRVEDTEAFF
>TRBD2|TRBJ2-7|TRBV19|.
TGTGCCAGTAGTATAGGTACTAGCGGCTATTACGAGCAGTACTTC
CASSIGTSGYYEQYF
>TRBD1|TRBJ1-5|TRBV27|once
TGTGCCAGCAGTCCGGGACAGCTAGTAAATCAGCCCCAGCATTTT
CASSPGQLVNQPQHF
>.|TRBJ2-7|TRBV28|.
TGTGCCAGCACCGGAGGTGCCTACGAGCAGTACTTC
CASTGGAYEQYF
>.|TRBJ1-1|TRBV2|.
TGTGCCAGCATTCGGGGGGCGACTGAAGCTTTCTTT
CASIRGATEAFF